This T cell receptor beta chain was recorded in a study of T cell responses to AZD1222 COVID-19 vaccine. Here immunoSEQ multiplex PCR was the method, and the copy in TCRdb shows in-frame clones only, minus some. Of 80,000 to 100,000 clones listed, about 88% were seen once; the top ten hold about an eighth. The V gene's germline CDR1 is GTSNPN and CDR2 SVGIG (reference sequence). Losses at the gene ends were 3 bases for V and 3 bases for J; bases not matched to a gene: 3. This CDR3 spans 13 amino acids. General observations from the study: The study identified only a handful of AZD1222 recipients as seropositive at baseline. Nearly half of the spike-specific TCRs reportedly recognize variant regions that carry no mutations. Clonal diversity may have been underestimated in mostly white British donors.

Regarding this clone: Its antigen is not known.

The TCR originated in an adult in good health. Material: peripheral blood, obtained on day 0 of AZD1222 vaccination. The rearrangement uses TRBV30 and TRBJ1-1; 8 bases align to TRBD1. The CDR3 here is CAWSGQGDTEAFF. CDR3 coding DNA: TGTGCCTGGAGCGGACAGGGCGACACTGAAGCTTTCTTT.